This T cell receptor (beta chain) was captured by sequencing in a study of PD-1 blockade in mismatch repair-deficient tumors. Sequenced by immunoSEQ multiplex PCR; TCRdb stores in-frame clones only, minus some. The table lists tens of thousands of clones, about 85% of them singletons. The CDR3 runs to 15 residues. Germline-derived CDR1 and CDR2 are MDHEN and SYDVKM. V trimming: 5 bases; J trimming: 1 base; junction bases outside the gene matches: 7. The receptor was derived from an adult with mismatch repair-deficient cancer. The rearrangement links TRBV28 to TRBJ2-7; TRBD1 aligns across 8 bases. The sequencing used peripheral blood, collected 12 weeks after starting pembrolizumab. CDR3 protein: CASSQPGQVSYEQYF. The CDR3, as DNA: TGTGCCAGCAGTCAACCGGGACAGGTATCCTACGAGCAGTACTTC.